The clone carrying this T cell receptor beta chain came up many times. Its antigen is as yet unknown. The record originates from a study of breast tumors, draining lymph nodes, adjacent tissues. General study points: The data were judged consistent with most tumor T cells coming from lymph node and expanding in tumor. Luminal-like breast cancer showed significantly greater tumor-nontumor repertoire similarity than basal-like breast cancer did. Compared with lymph nodes, tumors were less diverse; compared with nontumor tissue, more.

MiXCR was run by TCRdb on the multiplex PCR reads, yielding one entry per CDR3 protein. The sample includes fewer than 140,000 distinct CDR3 sequences, more than 30% of them seen just once. The lymph nodes were axillary draining lymph nodes from breast cancer patients. Germline V CDR1 and CDR2: SEHNR, FQNEAQ (reference sequence). The junction had 3 bases not matched to a gene; V was cut back by 5 bases and J by 2 bases. The CDR3 has 15 residues. The chain is built from TRBV7-9 and TRBJ2-5; TRBD2 aligns across 12 bases. The sample was axillary lymph node tissue. This receptor was obtained from a female donor with breast cancer. Some clones in this sample may be carry-over from other donors' samples. CDR3 nucleotides: TGTGCCAGCAGCCCCGGACTAGCGGGGCAAGAGACCCAGTACTTC. It encodes CASSPGLAGQETQYF.